Shown below are 10 T cell receptor beta chains from a single sample sequenced in a study of shared clonotypes between healthy human individuals. CD45RO-negative, CCR7-selected cells formed the naive CD8 fraction, which excluded terminally differentiated effector memory CD45RA+ cells. The table came from immunoSEQ multiplex PCR; TCRdb's copy has only in-frame clones and leaves some out. This sample has some 2.1 million clones, with around 96% found just once. The sequenced material came from naive CD8+ T cells sorted from blood. These receptors came from a man aged 18 to 30 in good health.

The chain couples TRBV4-1 to TRBJ2-7, with unresolved D. The CDR3 has 14 amino acids. Looked up from germline, CDR1 is MGHRA and CDR2 is YSYEKL. V lost 4 bases to trimming and J lost 2 bases, with 12 bases between them. CDR3 coding DNA: TGCGCCAGCAGCCCCCTGGTACCACCCTACGAGCAGTACTTC. It yields the protein CASSPLVPPYEQYF.

The genes are TRBV4-3 and TRBJ1-4; no clear D. Germline V gives CDR1 LGHNA, CDR2 YSLEER. The length of the CDR3 is 16 residues. The V end lost 0 bases, the J end lost 5 bases, and 13 bases lay between the germline ends. The CDR3 here is CASSQEWAVENEKLFF. The CDR3, as DNA: TGCGCCAGCAGCCAAGAGTGGGCAGTAGAGAATGAAAAACTGTTTTTT.

V usage is TRBV9 and J usage is TRBJ1-2; unclear D gene. The CDR3 is made up of 15 amino acids. The V end was cut by 0 bases, the J end by 4 bases, with 13 bases between. Per the germline V gene, CDR1 is SGDLS and CDR2 is YYNGEE. CDR3 bases: TGTGCCAGCAGCGTAGACCCGGACGGCACCTATGGCTACACCTTC. It yields the protein CASSVDPDGTYGYTF.

The chain links TRBV7-9 to TRBJ1-1; TRBD1 matches at 9 bases. J was trimmed by 0 bases and V by 4 bases; bases with no gene match: 6. The CDR3 runs 16 residues. Germline-derived CDR1 and CDR2 are SEHNR and FQNEAQ (reference sequence). The CDR3 spells CASSSAGTGLNTEAFF. The CDR3 coding sequence is TGTGCCAGCAGCTCCGCCGGGACAGGGTTGAACACTGAAGCTTTCTTT.

This chain uses TRBV19 with TRBJ1-5; D call uncertain. V lost 7 bases, J lost 6 bases, and 19 bases lay in between. The CDR3 is made up of 15 amino acids. Germline assignment: CDR1 LNHDA and CDR2 SQIVND (reference sequence). In DNA form, the CDR3 reads TGTGCCAGTACGACCGGCGGAAATCTAGCTCAGCCCCAGCATTTT. Translating gives CASTTGGNLAQPQHF.

The genes are TRBV6-1 and TRBJ1-5, with no clear D. V was shortened by 2 bases and J by 3 bases, with 11 bases between the two germline ends. The CDR3 totals 15 residues. The germline gives CDR1 MNHNS, CDR2 SASEGT. This chain's CDR3 is CASSERATLNQPQHF. The CDR3 DNA reads as TGTGCCAGCAGTGAAAGAGCTACGCTCAATCAGCCCCAGCATTTT.

Turning to this clone: At one boundary the junction diverges from the germline segment, which might be a read error. This chain connects TRBV25-1 to TRBJ2-7; possible D gene TRBD1, 7 bases. This CDR3 comprises 16 residues. Germline V gene sequence: CDR1 MGHDK, CDR2 SYGVNS. The CDR3 DNA follows: TGTGCCAGCAGTAAATATTGGCGGGACAGTTTATTGGAGCAGTACTTC. Encoded protein: CASSKYWRDSLLEQYF.

Concerning this clone: Other DNA sequences of this sample code for an identical CDR3. The chain recombines TRBV9 with TRBJ1-3, with D maybe TRBD1 (5 bases). The CDR3 is 13 amino acids. Trimming stripped 3 bases from V and 1 base from J, with 5 bases between. Germline V CDR1 and CDR2: SGDLS, YYNGEE. The CDR3 here is CASSGGSGNTIYF. The DNA for the CDR3 is TGTGCCAGCAGCGGGGGGTCTGGAAACACCATATATTTT.

The CDR3 coding sequence is TGCAGCGTTGAAGGGTATGAGGCAGGGACCCAGTACTTC. This encodes CSVEGYEAGTQYF. The chain is built from TRBV29-1 and TRBJ2-5, with D unclear. CDR3 size: 13 residues. Germline CDR1 reads SQVTM; CDR2 reads ANQGSEA. V lost 1 base to trimming and J lost 7 bases, with 13 bases between them.

This chain connects TRBV29-1 to TRBJ1-1; 10 nucleotides agree with TRBD1. The CDR3 contains 14 residues. CDR1 SQVTM and CDR2 ANQGSEA come from the germline V gene. The trim removed 7 bases at V and 1 base at J, leaving 6 bases unmatched. The CDR3 region has the DNA TGCAGCGGGACGACAGGGGGCGCGAACACTGAAGCTTTCTTT. Encoded protein: CSGTTGGANTEAFF.